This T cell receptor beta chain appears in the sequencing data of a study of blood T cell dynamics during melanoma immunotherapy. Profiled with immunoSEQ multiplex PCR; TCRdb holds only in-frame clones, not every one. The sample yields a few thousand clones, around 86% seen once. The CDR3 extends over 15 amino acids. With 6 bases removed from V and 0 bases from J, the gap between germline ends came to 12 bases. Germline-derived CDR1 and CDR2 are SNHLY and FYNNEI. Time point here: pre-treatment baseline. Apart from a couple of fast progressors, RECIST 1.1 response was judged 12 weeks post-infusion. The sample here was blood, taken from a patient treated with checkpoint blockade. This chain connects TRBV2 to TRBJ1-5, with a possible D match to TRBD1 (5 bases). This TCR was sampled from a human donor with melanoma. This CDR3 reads CASRETDSSNQPQHF. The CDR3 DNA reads TGTGCCAGCAGGGAAACTGACAGTAGCAATCAGCCCCAGCATTTT.